The source of this T cell receptor beta chain is a study of T cell repertoires in cytomegalovirus infection (dated by TCRdb to the late 2010s). At the level of the whole study: Because public TCR beta signatures pointed to carriage of CMV infection together with the matching HLA type, the HLA type of each donor mattered for the analysis. On the study overall, not on this receptor specifically: In the ex vivo response, HLA-C-restricted CMV-specific TCR beta clonotypes were dominant, and in two of eight donors the single most frequent clonotype came from this HLA-C-restricted group. Cumulative frequency of public TCR beta family members discriminated carriers of CMV infection plus the relevant HLA type in this cohort and an independent approximately 370-donor cohort.

V lost 1 base and J lost 2 bases; the stretch between them is 2 bases long. Spanning cysteine to phenylalanine, the CDR3 consists of 11 amino acids. CDR3 DNA only is kept here, 33 bases in frame from base 1. From a lookup of the germline V gene, CDR1 and CDR2 are SQVTM and ANQGSEA. Sequenced on an Illumina HiSeq 1500. TCRdb's own reprocessing of the public reads used fastp at Q25 and MiXCR and kept productive beta chains. Merged by CDR3 protein, the rows form single entries marked with the most common genes and DNA. The sample profile shows more than 150,000 distinct CDR3 sequences; 20% to 30% of them were found once. The top ten constitute 11% of the sample. In the case of this clonotype: It lacks a known antigen. Base qualities are not recorded, but no much larger clone differs from it by a single base.

The sequence joins TRBV29-1 to TRBJ1-2; the D gene lacks a confident call. The sequenced sample was PBMCs. The sequence derives from a human donor in good health (CMV status not recorded). Some clones in this sample may be carry-over from other donors' samples. The CDR3 reads CSVEGNYGYTF. The bases are TGCAGCGTTGAAGGGAACTATGGCTACACCTTC.